Listed below are T cell receptor beta chains from one sample, sequenced in a study of blood T cells in healthy people across ages. MiXCR, run by TCRdb on the 5' RACE reads, gives a single entry per CDR3 protein. This sample has some 700,000 distinct CDR3 sequences, with 20% to 25% found just once. The sequencing sample was made of blood. The receptors here all came from a man aged 65-85 years in good health. The CDR3 runs from the conserved cysteine through the conserved F or W. Fields, in order: D gene, V gene, clone size, J gene, CDR3 DNA, CDR3 protein. D genes are given only for firm matches. Only part of the rows carry a size: once, few, many, or a class if the clone is expanded.

.	TRBV29-1	.	TRBJ1-4	TGCAGCGTTCCCGAGATTGTAGGGGCGGACTGGAATGAAAAACTGTTTTTT	CSVPEIVGADWNEKLFF
TRBD1	TRBV5-1	.	TRBJ1-1	TGCGCCAGCAGCCTCCGGACAGGGGGCACGAACACTGAAGCTTTCTTT	CASSLRTGGTNTEAFF
TRBD1	TRBV7-9	.	TRBJ1-1	TGTGCCAGCAGCCCACAGGGGTCTGAAGCTTTCTTT	CASSPQGSEAFF
.	TRBV7-2	.	TRBJ1-5	TGTGCCAGCAGTGTTCAGGGATGGAATCAGCCCCAGCATTTT	CASSVQGWNQPQHF
.	TRBV29-1	.	TRBJ1-2	TGCAGCGTTGGGGATATGGACAGAGGGAACTATGGCTACACCTTC	CSVGDMDRGNYGYTF
.	TRBV7-6	few	TRBJ1-2	TGTGCCAGCAGCCTAAGGCCAGGGGAACGAGGCTACACCTTC	CASSLRPGERGYTF
TRBD2	TRBV5-1	.	TRBJ2-5	TGCGCCAGCCACGCACTAGCGGGAGTTGAGACCCAGTACTTC	CASHALAGVETQYF
.	TRBV18	.	TRBJ1-2	TGTGCCAGCTCACCAAACAAGGGGATGGTGAATGGCTACACCTTC	CASSPNKGMVNGYTF
TRBD1	TRBV28	.	TRBJ1-2	TGTGCCAGCAATCCCGGGACAGCGGATTATGGCTACACCTTC	CASNPGTADYGYTF
.	TRBV12-3/TRBV12-4	.	TRBJ2-2	TGTGCCAGCACCGTCACAAGGATCGGGGAGCTGTTTTTT	CASTVTRIGELFF
.	TRBV20-1	few	TRBJ1-2	TGCAGTGCTACCAAACCCTTAAGCTATGGCTACACCTTC	CSATKPLSYGYTF
.	TRBV28	.	TRBJ2-5	TGTGCCAGCAGGGGGGGCAGGGAAAAAGAGACCCAGTACTTC	CASRGGREKETQYF
.	TRBV19	.	TRBJ1-1	TGTGCCAGTAGTACCGGGAATCCCCTAAGAGCTTTCTTT	CASSTGNPLRAFF
.	TRBV12-3/TRBV12-4	.	TRBJ2-3	TGTGCCAGCAGTAAGACGGGACCCCGTGCTAGCACAGATACGCAGTATTTT	CASSKTGPRASTDTQYF
.	TRBV11-3	few	TRBJ1-5	TGTGCCAGCAGCATAGACGGTAGCAATCAGCCCCAGCATTTT	CASSIDGSNQPQHF
TRBD1	TRBV4-2	few	TRBJ1-1	TGTGCCAGCAGCCAAGGGATACAGGGGAGAATCACTGAAGCTTTCTTT	CASSQGIQGRITEAFF
TRBD1	TRBV28	few	TRBJ1-2	TGTGCCAGCAGGACAGGGGCTGGTGGCTACACCTTC	CASRTGAGGYTF
.	TRBV7-2	few	TRBJ1-2	TGTGCCAGCAGCGCCGAATCAGGGACTCATATATATGGCTACACCTTC	CASSAESGTHIYGYTF
TRBD2	TRBV20-1	many	TRBJ2-1	TGCAGTGCTTTTAGCGGGGGCGCCTCCTACAATGAGCAGTTCTTC	CSAFSGGASYNEQFF
.	TRBV10-1	.	TRBJ2-5	TGCGCCAGCAGTGATGGGTCCCAAGAGACCCAGTACTTC	CASSDGSQETQYF
.	TRBV7-9	few	TRBJ1-2	TGTGCCAGCAGCTTAGGGCACTATGGCTACACCTTC	CASSLGHYGYTF
.	TRBV12-3/TRBV12-4	.	TRBJ1-4	TGTGCCAGCACCACTCAGGTGGAAAAACTGTTTTTT	CASTTQVEKLFF
TRBD2	TRBV7-2	few	TRBJ2-3	TGTGCCAGCAGCCCCAAAGTCGGTAGCGGGAAATGGGCAGATACGCAGTATTTT	CASSPKVGSGKWADTQYF
.	TRBV25-1	few	TRBJ2-5	TGTGCCAGCAGTGTCCCCGGATCTGGGGGAACCCAGTACTTC	CASSVPGSGGTQYF
.	TRBV6-6	.	TRBJ2-5	TGTGCCAGCAAGGTTCCGGGACCCGGTGGGGAGACCCAGTACTTC	CASKVPGPGGETQYF
TRBD2	TRBV20-1	few	TRBJ2-5	TGCAGTGCCGGGACTAGCGGGTTCGAAGAGACCCAGTACTTC	CSAGTSGFEETQYF
.	TRBV19	.	TRBJ2-1	TGTGCCAGTAGTACGTACTATGGGGGAGGCAATGAGCAGTTCTTC	CASSTYYGGGNEQFF
.	TRBV11-3	.	TRBJ2-1	TGTGCCAGCAGCGACGGTGATCTTGTCGGTGAGCAGTTCTTC	CASSDGDLVGEQFF
.	TRBV19	few	TRBJ2-5	TGTGCCAGCTGGGGGGGGGCGCGAGGAGAGACCCAGTACTTC	CASWGGARGETQYF
.	TRBV5-1	few	TRBJ2-5	TGCGCCAGCAGCCCCGCGGTTCGGATTAGTCCCCCTTACTTC	CASSPAVRISPPYF
TRBD2	TRBV7-3	many	TRBJ2-1	TGTGCCAGCAGCAAAGGGCTAGCGGTCGGTGAGCAGTTTTTC	CASSKGLAVGEQFF
TRBD2	TRBV29-1	few	TRBJ2-3	TGCAGCGTTGAATACGGGAGGGCCCCAGATACGCAGTATTTT	CSVEYGRAPDTQYF
TRBD2	TRBV20-1	.	TRBJ2-5	TGCAGTGCTGGAGGACGGGAGGGTACGGAGACCCAGTACTTC	CSAGGREGTETQYF
.	TRBV12-3/TRBV12-4	few	TRBJ1-2	TGTGCCAGCAGACGAGAGTACAGTTCCGGTGGCTACACCTTC	CASRREYSSGGYTF
TRBD1	TRBV5-1	few	TRBJ1-6	TGCGCCAGCAGCCTCCAAGAAGGACAGGCACCCCTCCACTTT	CASSLQEGQAPLHF
.	TRBV7-9	few	TRBJ2-5	TGTGCCAGCAGCGAAGGGGAATCTTTTAGCCAAGAGACCCAGTACTTC	CASSEGESFSQETQYF
.	TRBV27	.	TRBJ1-2	TGTGCCTGCGGGTCCAGTAACTACGGCTACACCTTC	CACGSSNYGYTF
.	TRBV28	few	TRBJ2-5	TGTGCCAGCAGTGTAGAGGGCCAAGAGACCCAGTACTTC	CASSVEGQETQYF
.	TRBV4-2	.	TRBJ2-3	TGTGCCAGCAGCCAAGATAACCCTAGGCCTGAAGCGCAGTATTTT	CASSQDNPRPEAQYF
.	TRBV4-1	.	TRBJ1-6	TGCGCCAGCAGCGAAAATTCACCCCTCCACTTT	CASSENSPLHF
.	TRBV19	few	TRBJ1-4	TGTGCCAGTAGTAGGACAGTGCTTAATGAAAAACTGTTTTTT	CASSRTVLNEKLFF
.	TRBV6-5	few	TRBJ1-1	TGTGCCAGCAGTTACGGGTCCACTGAAGCTTTCTTT	CASSYGSTEAFF
TRBD1	TRBV12-3/TRBV12-4	few	TRBJ2-1	TGTGCCAGCAGTTACAGACAGGGGTCATTTGAGCAGTTCTTC	CASSYRQGSFEQFF
TRBD2	TRBV11-3	.	TRBJ2-1	TGTGCCAGCAGCTCTTTAGCGGGAGGGGTGTATGAGCAGTTCTTC	CASSSLAGGVYEQFF
TRBD1	TRBV30	few	TRBJ2-3	TGTGCCTGGAGTGTCGGGACAGGTACCACAGATACGCAGTATTTT	CAWSVGTGTTDTQYF
TRBD2	TRBV7-2	few	TRBJ2-3	TGTGCCAGCACTCCGGGACTAGCGGCAGATACGCAGTATTTT	CASTPGLAADTQYF
.	TRBV9	many	TRBJ2-1	TGTGCCAGCAGCGTAGGGGGGACATACAATGAGCAGTTCTTC	CASSVGGTYNEQFF
TRBD2	TRBV28	.	TRBJ2-1	TGTGCCAGCAGTTTTATAGCGGGAGGTTCGAATGAGCAGTTCTTC	CASSFIAGGSNEQFF
.	TRBV29-1	.	TRBJ2-3	TGCAGCGTTGATAGTGAGGCAGGGCGGAAAGATACGCAGTGTTTT	CSVDSEAGRKDTQCF
.	TRBV12-3/TRBV12-4	few	TRBJ2-2	TGTGCCAGCAGTTTCGGGGGAAGGGGGGAGCTGTTTTTT	CASSFGGRGELFF
TRBD2	TRBV4-2	few	TRBJ2-5	TGTGCCAGCAGCCAAGACGGGACTAGCGGGAGTATAGAAGAGACCCAGTACTTC	CASSQDGTSGSIEETQYF